This T cell receptor beta chain was profiled in a study of T cells after yellow fever vaccination. Study-wide points: Bulk-population clonotypes that are abundant could appear as contaminants in FACS-sorted repertoires. CD4 and CD8 compartments shared a small share of clonotypes, likely from convergent recombination. Boosting was followed by the reappearance of most primary-vaccination clones (less than 98% CD4, more than 70% CD8). A weaker but faster secondary response was observed, peaking on day 5 versus 15.

This clonotype was recorded many times. Its specificity is not known. The CDR3 runs to 13 residues. The J segment lost 3 bases and the V segment lost 3 bases, leaving 1 base of the junction unmatched. Germline-derived CDR1 and CDR2 are SGHTA and FQGNSA. One entry per CDR3 protein results from TCRdb running MiXCR on the 5' RACE reads. The table shows 300,000 to 400,000 distinct CDR3 sequences, with around 6.5% occurring only once. The sequence was collected from a man under 40 who received the YFV17D yellow fever vaccine. The chain recombines TRBV7-2 with TRBJ2-7, with 8 positions matching TRBD1. The sequencing here drew on PBMCs, taken 5 days after the yellow fever booster vaccination. The CDR3 loop is CASSFTGGYEQYF. In nucleotides, the CDR3 is TGTGCCAGCAGCTTTACAGGGGGCTACGAGCAGTACTTC.